Reported below is one T cell receptor (beta chain). In this sample, this clonotype turned up a few times. This clone's antigen is unknown. The input lacks base qualities; no much larger clone sits a single base away. This sample was included in a study of blood T cells in healthy people across ages (dated by TCRdb to about 2015). Regarding the complete study: In model experiments, roughly one uniquely barcoded TCR beta cDNA molecule per two T cells was captured by template switching. Two additional independent replicas of 1 million unique cDNA reads from the same blood draw were analyzed for two donors (one aged 18 to 29 and one aged 80 or older). To avoid experimental bias, donors of different ages were distributed randomly across sequencing lanes. To track age-related changes in TCR beta repertoire diversity, the study relied on deep sequencing normalized with unique cDNA molecular identifiers. The donors were divided into four age groups: young (average about 16 years), middle-aged (about 40), aged (about 60) and long-lived (about 90).

The CDR3 sequence holds 15 residues, the cysteine and phenylalanine included. Just CDR3 DNA is preserved here, 45 bases in frame from base 1. From a lookup of the germline V gene, CDR1 and CDR2 are MGHDK and SYGVNS. Deletion took 8 bases off V and 3 bases off J, with a span of 17 bases between the germline ends. Preparation of the library involved 5' RACE. Reads for this sample came from an Illumina HiSeq 2500. A second PCR of about 7 to 12 cycles was run with a J-beta primer mix and a sample-barcoded 5' primer. A template-switch 5' adaptor carrying 12 random nucleotides introduced a unique molecular identifier onto each TCR beta cDNA molecule. Each sample yielded at least 3 million CDR3-containing paired-end reads. The Mint cDNA synthesis kit, primed by a TRBC-specific oligonucleotide, was used to synthesize first-strand cDNA from all RNA. Following uracil-DNA glycosylase treatment, all cDNA underwent a first 18-cycle PCR with the universal primers M1SS and BC2_uni_R. The study's own analysis went as follows. Normalization of each sample was performed by random selection of 1 million high-quality reads, each carrying a distinct molecular identifier. Reads with shared molecular identifiers were discarded instead of being binned into consensus sequences. MiTCR, with a Q25 quality threshold and the strictest error-elimination algorithm, was used for CDR3 identification, clonotype clustering and error correction. A nonparametric unseen species model with Euler transformation was used to estimate a lower bound on total TCR beta diversity. Starting from the raw public reads, TCRdb applied fastp trimming at Q25, assembled clones with MiXCR and retained in-frame beta chains. Entries that share a CDR3 protein sequence are merged under the most common genes and DNA. The V and J calls and clone size come from TCRdb's table, not from the authors' own analysis. The sample contains about 780,000 distinct CDR3 sequences, 60% to 80% of them found a single time. Of the sample, 28% is held by the ten largest clones.

Study-wide conclusions, independent of this receptor: As age increased, observed TCR beta diversity per million T cells dropped in a roughly linear way, and a significant reduction was already evident by age about 40. Since profiling was done on bulk unsorted PBMCs, naive and antigen-experienced compartments could not be conclusively compared. The long-lived group showed more naive CD4+ T cells, fewer expanded clones and increased TCR diversity than the aged group, suggesting age selection. A strong correlation was found between observed TCR beta diversity and the percentage of naive T cells measured by flow cytometry. Estimates of total diversity based on one million sequenced T cells were considered lower bounds and underestimates. Because donor CMV infection status was unknown, age-related changes in expanded clonotypes were potentially confounded.

The roughly 38 donors, aged about 6 to 100 years, were systemically healthy Caucasian individuals from Russia. Approximately 9.3 milliliters of peripheral blood were drawn from each donor into EDTA-treated Vacutainer tubes. PBMCs were isolated by Ficoll-Paque density-gradient centrifugation, with at least 7 million obtained per sample. Total RNA, at least 5 micrograms per sample, was extracted from PBMCs with Trizol reagent. Naive CD45RAhigh/CD27high T cell percentages were measured by flow cytometry on a PBMC aliquot from every donor. Input material: blood. The V gene is TRBV25-1 and the J gene is TRBJ2-1; D gene: possibly TRBD1, on 6 matching bases. The sequence was collected from a man younger than 40 in good health. The nucleotide sequence is TGTGCCAGCCTAGATGACAGGATCAACTACAATGAGCAGTTCTTC. It translates as CASLDDRINYNEQFF. When the CDR3 is completed using the reference TRBV25-1 and TRBJ2-1 genes on either side, the full variable domain is EADIYQTPRYLVIGTGKKITLECSQTMGHDKMYWYQQDPGMELHLIHYSYGVNSTEKGDLSSESTVSRIRTEHFPLTLESARPSHTSQYLCASLDDRINYNEQFFGPGTRLTVL.